The 6 T cell receptor beta chains reported below all come from one sample, sequenced in a study of EBV T-cell therapy then PD-1 blockade in nasopharyngeal carcinoma. Treatment given: AdE1-LMPpoly-expanded autologous EBV-specific T-cell therapy followed by anti-PD-1 nivolumab. These receptors are not linked to any known antigen. Generated by immunoSEQ multiplex PCR, the TCRdb table keeps only in-frame clones and is missing some. The sample records about 17,000 clones, approximately 83% being singletons. The sample was CD8+ T cells from blood, taken at day 0 from a patient whose treatment included autologous EBV-specific T cells and nivolumab. These receptor sequences come from a man aged 40-55 years with nasopharyngeal carcinoma.

The chain employs TRBV4-3 and TRBJ2-3; TRBD2 agrees at 11 bases. Looked up from germline, CDR1 is LGHNA and CDR2 is YSLEER. V was pared by 0 bases and J by 5 bases, with 10 bases of the junction left unmatched. The CDR3 runs 18 residues. The CDR3 protein is CASSQDLMTSGILDTQYF. DNA of the CDR3: TGCGCCAGCAGCCAAGATCTGATGACTAGCGGGATTTTAGATACGCAGTATTTT.

This clone turned up a few times. V and J are TRBV7-9 and TRBJ1-6; no firm D call. Trimming shortened V by 1 base and J by 10 bases, and 11 bases separated the two germline ends. The CDR3 extends over 14 amino acids. Germline CDR1 SEHNR, CDR2 FQNEAQ (reference sequence). CDR3 in DNA: TGTGCCAGCAGCTTAGTACAGATAGGATCACCCCTCCACTTT. Translating it yields CASSLVQIGSPLHF. The whole variable domain, filled in from reference TRBV7-9 and TRBJ1-6, reads DTGVSQNPRHKITKRGQNVTFRCDPISEHNRLYWYRQTLGQGPEFLTYFQNEAQLEKSRLLSDRFSAERPKGSFSTLEIQRTEQGDSAMYLCASSLVQIGSPLHFGNGTRLTVT.

The rearrangement uses TRBV6-2 or TRBV6-3 and TRBJ2-1, with a weak D call TRBD2 (5 bases). CDR1 is MNHEY, CDR2 SVGEGT, per germline. This CDR3 is 15 amino acids long. The V gene lost 3 bases and the J gene lost 4 bases, with 13 bases spanning the gap. This CDR3 is CASSYGGWRYNEQFF. The CDR3 DNA is TGTGCCAGCAGTTATGGAGGTTGGCGGTACAATGAGCAGTTCTTC.

The gene calls are TRBV7-8 and TRBJ2-3, with D possibly being TRBD1 (6 bases). CDR1 SGHVS and CDR2 FQNEAQ come from the germline V gene. V was clipped by 5 bases and J by 5 bases, with 23 bases between them. The CDR3 covers 17 residues. The DNA of the CDR3 is TGTGCCAGCAGCGTCGAGCCGGGACCAGTACAGGGAGATACGCAGTATTTT. It translates to CASSVEPGPVQGDTQYF. Based on the CDR3 plus reference TRBV7-8 and TRBJ2-3, the full variable domain is GAGVSQSPRYKVAKRGQDVALRCDPISGHVSLFWYQQALGQGPEFLTYFQNEAQLDKSGLPSDRFFAERPEGSVSTLKIQRTQQEDSAVYLCASSVEPGPVQGDTQYFGPGTRLTVL.

This clone qualifies as medium-sized. The chain is built from TRBV12-3 or TRBV12-4 and TRBJ1-4; 7 bases align to TRBD1. V shed 5 bases, J shed 11 bases, and the junction held 8 bases outside the gene matches. The CDR3 loop spans 13 amino acids. The CDR3 DNA follows: TGTGCCAGCAGTGCCCTGGGACAGCCGAAACTGTTTTTT. This sequence encodes CASSALGQPKLFF.

V gene TRBV21-1 combines with J gene TRBJ2-4. TRBV21-1 is designated a pseudogene. This CDR3 comprises 14 residues. CDR3 coding DNA: TGTGCCAGCAGGAAAGGGGGGGCCAAAAACATTCAGTACTTC. It codes for CASRKGGAKNIQYF.